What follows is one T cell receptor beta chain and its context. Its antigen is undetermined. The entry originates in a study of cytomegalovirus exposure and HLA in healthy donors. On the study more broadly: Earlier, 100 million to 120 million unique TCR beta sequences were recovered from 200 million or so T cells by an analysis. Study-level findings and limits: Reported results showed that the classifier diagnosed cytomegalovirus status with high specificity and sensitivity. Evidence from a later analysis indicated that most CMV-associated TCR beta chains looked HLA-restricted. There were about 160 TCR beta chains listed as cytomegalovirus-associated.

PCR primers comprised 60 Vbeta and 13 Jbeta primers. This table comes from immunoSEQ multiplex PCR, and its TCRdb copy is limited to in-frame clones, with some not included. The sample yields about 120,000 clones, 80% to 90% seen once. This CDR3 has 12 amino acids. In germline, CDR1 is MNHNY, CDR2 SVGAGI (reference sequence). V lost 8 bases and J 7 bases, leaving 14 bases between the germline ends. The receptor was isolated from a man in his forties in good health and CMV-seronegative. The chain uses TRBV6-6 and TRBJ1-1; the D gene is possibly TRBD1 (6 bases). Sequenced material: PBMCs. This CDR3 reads CASAPTGFEAFF. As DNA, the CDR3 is TGTGCCAGCGCCCCGACAGGATTTGAAGCTTTCTTT.